Listed here are 6 T cell receptor beta chains from one sample, sequenced in a study of metastatic and nonmetastatic thyroid tumors. None of the patients had undergone any treatment ahead of thyroid surgery. TCRdb re-called clones via MiXCR from the PCR reads. The sample yields more than 10,000 clones, about 30% seen once. Specimen: tumor tissue. Source of these receptors: a female donor with papillary thyroid cancer or a benign thyroid nodule (not recorded which). Some clones in this sample may be carry-over from other donors' samples.

This clone was counted at least ten times. The CDR3 sequence is CASSLQTGSNEKLFF. CDR3 DNA sequence: TGTGCCAGCAGCCTTCAGACAGGGAGCAATGAAAAACTGTTTTTT. The genes are TRBV7-6 and TRBJ1-4; 7 bases map to TRBD1. The J segment lost 5 bases and the V segment lost 5 bases, leaving 8 bases of the junction unmatched. Per germline, CDR1 SGHVS and CDR2 FNYEAQ. The CDR3 has 15 residues.

The chain combines TRBV6-1 with TRBJ2-7; D is ambiguous. The CDR3 is 12 residues long. Trimming pared 6 bases from V and 8 bases from J, leaving 14 bases between. Germline loops: CDR1 MNHNS, CDR2 SASEGT. The CDR3 DNA reads TGTGCCAGCAGCCCATATCTAGTCCAGCAGTACGTC. Translated, it gives CASSPYLVQQYV.

By sample fraction, this clone is medium-sized (0.01 to 0.1%). The V call is TRBV28, the J call TRBJ2-5; no reliable D call. CDR3 length equals 14 residues. V was pared by 8 bases and J by 1 base, with 14 bases between. In germline, CDR1 is MDHEN, CDR2 SYDVKM. CDR3 in DNA: TGTGCCAGCCGTGGGCGAGGCCTCCAAGAGACCCAGTACTTC. Protein product: CASRGRGLQETQYF.

The sample holds a few counts of this clone. The rearrangement uses TRBV6-2 or TRBV6-3 and TRBJ2-2; 10 nucleotides agree with TRBD2. The germline CDR1 and CDR2 sequences are MNHEY and SVGEGT. This CDR3 has 15 residues. V lost 5 bases, J lost 7 bases, and 7 bases stayed unmatched. The DNA of the CDR3 is TGTGCCAGCAGTACTGGGACTAGCGAGGTCGGGGAGCTGTTTTTT. Its protein product is CASSTGTSEVGELFF.

In its sample, this clone was seen a few times. The chain combines TRBV27 with TRBJ1-2, with a weak D call TRBD1 (6 bases). The ends were cut back, 6 bases at V and 6 bases at J, with 26 bases in the middle. The V gene's germline CDR1 is MNHEY and CDR2 SMNVEV (reference sequence). The CDR3 runs to 17 residues. In DNA, the CDR3 is TGTGCCAGCAGCTACCGGGACACGGACTCTAGGATGCATGGCTACACCTTC. It is translated as CASSYRDTDSRMHGYTF.

The V gene is TRBV28, the J gene TRBJ2-7; 7 bases line up with TRBD2. J was trimmed by 2 bases and V by 5 bases; bases with no gene match: 6. The CDR3 is 14 residues long. Germline V gives CDR1 MDHEN, CDR2 SYDVKM. The CDR3 DNA reads TGTGCCAGCAGTCTCCCAGCGGGACCCTACGAGCAGTACTTC. The encoded protein is CASSLPAGPYEQYF.